This T cell receptor (beta chain) was identified during a study of shared clonotypes between healthy human individuals. CD45RO-negative, CCR7-selected cells formed the naive CD8 fraction, which excluded terminally differentiated effector memory CD45RA+ cells. V lost 4 bases, J lost 3 bases, and 11 bases stayed unmatched. This CDR3 region has 17 residues. Germline lookup yields CDR1 SQVTM and CDR2 ANQGSEA. Sequencing was performed with immunoSEQ multiplex PCR; in TCRdb, only in-frame clones are kept and a portion is missing. The repertoire consists of hundreds of thousands of clones, with roughly 96% occurring once and the leading ten covering roughly 0.1%.

V gene TRBV29-1 combines with J gene TRBJ2-3; 12 bases align to TRBD2. The sample comprised naive CD8+ T cells sorted from blood. This TCR derives from a woman aged 25 to 39 in good health. CDR3 protein: CSVVTSGRSEITDTQYF. Written as DNA, the CDR3 is TGCAGCGTTGTGACTAGCGGGAGATCGGAGATAACAGATACGCAGTATTTT.